This T cell receptor (beta chain) comes out of a study of blood T cell repertoires in COVID-19. Method: immunoSEQ multiplex PCR; TCRdb's copy keeps in-frame clones and lacks some. The table lists nearly 200,000 clones, 86% of them singletons. Trimming shortened V by 3 bases and J by 4 bases, and 16 bases separated the two germline ends. Germline values: CDR1 DFQATT, CDR2 SNEGSKA (reference sequence). The CDR3 has 14 amino acids. This rearrangement joins TRBV20-1 to TRBJ2-7, with a weak D call TRBD1 (6 bases). Sequenced: peripheral blood. This TCR came from a woman in her 70s with acute or convalescent COVID-19. CDR3 nucleotides: TGCAGTGCTAGTACCGGACAGCACATTTACGAGCAGTACTTC. Protein: CSASTGQHIYEQYF.